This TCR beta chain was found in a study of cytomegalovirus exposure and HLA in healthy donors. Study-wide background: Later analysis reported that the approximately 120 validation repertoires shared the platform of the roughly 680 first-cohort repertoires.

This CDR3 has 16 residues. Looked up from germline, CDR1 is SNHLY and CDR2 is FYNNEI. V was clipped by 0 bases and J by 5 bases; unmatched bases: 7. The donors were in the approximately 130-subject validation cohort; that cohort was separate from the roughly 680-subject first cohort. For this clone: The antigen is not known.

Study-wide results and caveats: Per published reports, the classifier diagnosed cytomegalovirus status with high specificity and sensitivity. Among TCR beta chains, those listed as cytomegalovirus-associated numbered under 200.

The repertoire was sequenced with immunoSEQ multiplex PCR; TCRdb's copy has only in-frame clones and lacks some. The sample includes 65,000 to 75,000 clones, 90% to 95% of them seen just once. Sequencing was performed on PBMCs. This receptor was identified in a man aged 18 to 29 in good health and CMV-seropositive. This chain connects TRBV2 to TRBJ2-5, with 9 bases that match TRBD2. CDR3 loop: CASSEARREGRETQYF. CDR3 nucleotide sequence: TGTGCCAGCAGTGAAGCGAGGCGGGAGGGCCGTGAGACCCAGTACTTC.